This T cell receptor beta chain is drawn from a study of CD8+ T cells in alopecia areata. cDNA reverse transcribed from extracted RNA served as the sequencing template. Clones were read by immunoSEQ multiplex PCR, and TCRdb kept only the in-frame ones, dropping some. Of 150,000 to 200,000 clones listed, roughly 60% are singletons. The V end was cut by 5 bases, the J end by 0 bases, with 9 bases between. The CDR3 totals 14 residues. Germline assignment: CDR1 SNHLY and CDR2 FYNNEI. The treatment: oral pan-JAK inhibitor, 5-10 mg twice daily. The TCR originated in a human donor with alopecia areata. Here the sequenced sample was CD4+ T cells sorted from blood, taken at approximately week 60, from a patient treated with tofacitinib. The chain employs TRBV2 and TRBJ2-3; D is undetermined. CDR3 nucleotide sequence: TGTGCCAGCAGTCTTGGGCCCAGCACAGATACGCAGTATTTT. Translating it yields CASSLGPSTDTQYF.